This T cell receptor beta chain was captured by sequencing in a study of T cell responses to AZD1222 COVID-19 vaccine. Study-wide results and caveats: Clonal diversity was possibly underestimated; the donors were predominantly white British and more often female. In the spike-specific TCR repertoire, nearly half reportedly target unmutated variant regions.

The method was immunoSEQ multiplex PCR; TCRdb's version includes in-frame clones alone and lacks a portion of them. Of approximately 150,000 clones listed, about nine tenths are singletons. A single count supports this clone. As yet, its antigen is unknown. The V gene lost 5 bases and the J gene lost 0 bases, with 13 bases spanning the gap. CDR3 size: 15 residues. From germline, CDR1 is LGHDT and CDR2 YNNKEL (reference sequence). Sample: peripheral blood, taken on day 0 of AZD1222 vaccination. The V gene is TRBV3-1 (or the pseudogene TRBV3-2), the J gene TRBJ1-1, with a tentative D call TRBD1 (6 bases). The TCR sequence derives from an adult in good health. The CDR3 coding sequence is TGTGCCAGCAGCGATTCCGGGACAATGAACACTGAAGCTTTCTTT. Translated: CASSDSGTMNTEAFF.